The 7 T cell receptor beta chains below all came from one sample that was sequenced in a study of T-cell memory formation after mild COVID-19. TCRdb redid the calling of the 5' RACE reads with MiXCR, one entry per CDR3 protein. The data hold 450,000 to 650,000 distinct CDR3 sequences, with under 20% observed a single time. Sequencing input: PBMCs or a T cell subset sorted from them (not recorded which). The receptors shown here come from an adult woman who had mild COVID-19 (a few samples of this study predate the infection). Cell type and time point are not known.

This clonotype appeared a few times. This chain links TRBV4-3 with TRBJ1-2, with D unresolved. This CDR3 has 14 residues. Germline V gene data show CDR1 as LGHNA and CDR2 as YSLEER. V gave up 0 bases and J gave up 4 bases, with 9 bases separating them. The DNA for the CDR3 is TGCGCCAGCAGCCAAGAAAAGGAGCGCTATGGCTACACCTTC. Protein: CASSQEKERYGYTF.

This clonotype was picked up a small number of times. The chain couples TRBV20-1 to TRBJ2-7; D perhaps matches TRBD2 (6 bases). Germline assignment: CDR1 DFQATT and CDR2 SNEGSKA (reference sequence). The CDR3 sequence is 13 residues long. V was clipped by 8 bases and J by 2 bases, with 16 bases between them. The CDR3 region has the DNA TGCAGTCCCCTCGGGGCGGGAACCTACGAGCAGTACTTC. Its translation: CSPLGAGTYEQYF.

This chain uses TRBV27 with TRBJ2-7; unclear D gene. Trimming removed 6 bases at V and 7 bases at J, with 19 bases between. Per the germline V gene, CDR1 is MNHEY and CDR2 is SMNVEV (reference sequence). CDR3 length: 14 residues. CDR3 in DNA: TGTGCCAGCAGGGCAATCGAACGGATGGGAGAGCAGTACTTC. Amino acid sequence: CASRAIERMGEQYF.

V is TRBV12-3 or TRBV12-4 and J is TRBJ1-3, with a possible D match to TRBD1 (5 bases). This CDR3 is 14 amino acids long. The V and J ends lost 6 bases and 0 bases respectively, with 9 bases between them. CDR3 coding DNA: TGTGCCAGCAGGGGGGATCGCTCTGGAAACACCATATATTTT. This encodes CASRGDRSGNTIYF.

The chain joins TRBV6-2 or TRBV6-3 to TRBJ2-7; 7 bases match TRBD2. V trimming: 7 bases; J trimming: 3 bases; junction bases outside the gene matches: 9. This CDR3 contains 14 residues. Germline CDR1 reads MNHEY; CDR2 reads SVGEGT. CDR3 sequence reads: CASTRAGVNYEQYF. For the CDR3, the DNA is TGTGCCAGCACCCGTGCGGGAGTAAACTACGAGCAGTACTTC.

DNA of the CDR3: TGCAGTGCTAGTTGGGACACAGGTGATTTTACAGATACGCAGTATTTT. Protein product: CSASWDTGDFTDTQYF. This chain links TRBV20-1 with TRBJ2-3; perhaps TRBD1 as D (6 bases). Germline loops: CDR1 DFQATT, CDR2 SNEGSKA (reference sequence). The V gene lost 3 bases and the J gene lost 3 bases, with 19 bases spanning the gap. The CDR3 sequence is 16 residues long.

This clonotype came up a few times. This chain joins TRBV7-2 and TRBJ2-7, with 9 bases that match TRBD1. The CDR3 totals 17 residues. V lost 3 bases, J lost 3 bases, and 12 bases stayed unmatched. Germline lookup yields CDR1 SGHTA and CDR2 FQGNSA. The CDR3 DNA reads TGTGCCAGCAGCTTTCTCCCGGGACAGGGCAAAGACTACGAGCAGTACTTC. It codes for CASSFLPGQGKDYEQYF.